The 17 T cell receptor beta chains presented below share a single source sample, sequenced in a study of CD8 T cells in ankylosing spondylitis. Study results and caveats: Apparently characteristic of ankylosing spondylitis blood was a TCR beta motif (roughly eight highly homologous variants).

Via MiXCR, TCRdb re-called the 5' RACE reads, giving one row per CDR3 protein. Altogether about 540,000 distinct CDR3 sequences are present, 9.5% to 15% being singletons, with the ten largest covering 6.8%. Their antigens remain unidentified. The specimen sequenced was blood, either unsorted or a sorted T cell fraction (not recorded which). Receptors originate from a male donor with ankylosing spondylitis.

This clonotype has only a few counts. CDR3 residues: CASTGGLVNTEAFF. CDR3 in DNA: TGTGCCAGCACAGGAGGTCTTGTGAACACTGAAGCTTTCTTT. The V and J genes are TRBV25-1 and TRBJ1-1; D call uncertain. CDR3 length: 14 amino acids. In germline, CDR1 is MGHDK, CDR2 SYGVNS. V was shortened by 7 bases and J by 0 bases, with 12 bases between the two germline ends.

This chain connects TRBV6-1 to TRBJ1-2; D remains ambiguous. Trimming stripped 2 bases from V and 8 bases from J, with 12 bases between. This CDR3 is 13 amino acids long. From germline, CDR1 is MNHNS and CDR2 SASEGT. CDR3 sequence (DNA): TGTGCCAGCAGTGAACGCCGGTGGGAAGGCTACACCTTC. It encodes CASSERRWEGYTF.

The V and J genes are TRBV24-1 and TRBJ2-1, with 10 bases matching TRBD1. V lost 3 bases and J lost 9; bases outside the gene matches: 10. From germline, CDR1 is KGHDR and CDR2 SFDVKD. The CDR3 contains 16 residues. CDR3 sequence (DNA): TGTGCCACCAGTGATGCCGACAGGGGGCGCGGTAGTGAGCAGTTCTTC. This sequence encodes CATSDADRGRGSEQFF.

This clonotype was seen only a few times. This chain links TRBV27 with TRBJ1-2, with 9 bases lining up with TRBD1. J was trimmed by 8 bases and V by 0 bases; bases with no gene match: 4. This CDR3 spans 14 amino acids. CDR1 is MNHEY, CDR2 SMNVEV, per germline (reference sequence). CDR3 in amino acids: CASSLSLGQGGYTF. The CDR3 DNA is TGTGCCAGCAGTTTATCCCTGGGACAGGGAGGCTACACCTTC.

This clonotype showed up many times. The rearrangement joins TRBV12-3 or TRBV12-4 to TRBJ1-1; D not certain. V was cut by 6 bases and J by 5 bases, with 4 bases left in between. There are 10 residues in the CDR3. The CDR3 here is CASRRTEAFF. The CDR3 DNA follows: TGTGCCAGCAGGCGGACTGAAGCTTTCTTT.

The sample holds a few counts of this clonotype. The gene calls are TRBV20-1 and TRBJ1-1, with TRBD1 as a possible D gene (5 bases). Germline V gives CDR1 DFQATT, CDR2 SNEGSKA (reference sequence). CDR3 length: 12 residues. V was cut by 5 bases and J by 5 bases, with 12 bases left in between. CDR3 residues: CSASRVWTEAFF. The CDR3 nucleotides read TGCAGTGCTTCCAGGGTATGGACTGAAGCTTTCTTT.

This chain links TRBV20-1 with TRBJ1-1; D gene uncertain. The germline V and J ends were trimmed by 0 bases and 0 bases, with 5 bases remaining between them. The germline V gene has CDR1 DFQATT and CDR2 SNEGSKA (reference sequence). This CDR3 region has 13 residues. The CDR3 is CSARDTLNTEAFF. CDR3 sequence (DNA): TGCAGTGCTAGAGACACCTTGAACACTGAAGCTTTCTTT.

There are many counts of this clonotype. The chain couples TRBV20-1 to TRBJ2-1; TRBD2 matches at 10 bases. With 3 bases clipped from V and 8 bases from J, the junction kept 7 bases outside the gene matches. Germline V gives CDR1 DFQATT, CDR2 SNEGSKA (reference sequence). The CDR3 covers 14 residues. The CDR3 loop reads CSASRLAGEYEQFF. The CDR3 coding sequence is TGCAGTGCTAGTCGGCTAGCGGGGGAATATGAGCAGTTCTTC.

As DNA, the CDR3 is TGCGCCAGCAGCCATCCTGGACAGGGGGATAACTATGGCTACACCTTC. Its translation: CASSHPGQGDNYGYTF. The V gene is TRBV4-1, the J gene TRBJ1-2; 10 bases agree with TRBD1. The V gene's germline CDR1 is MGHRA and CDR2 YSYEKL. Unmatched junction bases numbered 5, after V lost 3 bases and J lost 1 base. The CDR3 length is 16 residues.

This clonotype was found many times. The DNA of the CDR3 is TGCGCCAGCAGCTTGGATTGGGGGCAGGACACTGAAGCTTTCTTT. The encoded protein is CASSLDWGQDTEAFF. J is TRBJ1-1 and V is TRBV5-1, with D perhaps matching TRBD1 (6 bases). The CDR3 sequence is 15 residues long. The germline V and J ends were trimmed by 0 bases and 3 bases, with 12 bases remaining between them. Per the germline V gene, CDR1 is SGHRS and CDR2 is YFSETQ.

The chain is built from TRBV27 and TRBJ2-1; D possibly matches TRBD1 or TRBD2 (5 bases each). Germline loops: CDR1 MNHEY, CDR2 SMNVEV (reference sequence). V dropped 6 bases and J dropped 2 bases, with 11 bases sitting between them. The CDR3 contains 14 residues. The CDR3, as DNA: TGTGCCAGCAGCCTTGGGACGCCCTACAATGAGCAGTTCTTC. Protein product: CASSLGTPYNEQFF.

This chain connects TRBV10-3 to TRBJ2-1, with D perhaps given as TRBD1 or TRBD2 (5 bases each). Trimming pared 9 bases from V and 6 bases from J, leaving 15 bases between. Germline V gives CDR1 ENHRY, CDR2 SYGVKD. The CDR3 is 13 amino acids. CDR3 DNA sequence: TGTGCCATTCGGGACGCTCTCCCCAATGAGCAGTTCTTC. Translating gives CAIRDALPNEQFF.

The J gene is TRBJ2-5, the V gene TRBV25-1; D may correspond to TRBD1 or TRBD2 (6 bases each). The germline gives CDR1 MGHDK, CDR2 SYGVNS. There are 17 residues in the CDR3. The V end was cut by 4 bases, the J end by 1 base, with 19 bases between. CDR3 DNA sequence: TGTGCCAGCAGTGGACCCCTACCCCGGGGGCTCCAAGAGACCCAGTACTTC. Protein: CASSGPLPRGLQETQYF.

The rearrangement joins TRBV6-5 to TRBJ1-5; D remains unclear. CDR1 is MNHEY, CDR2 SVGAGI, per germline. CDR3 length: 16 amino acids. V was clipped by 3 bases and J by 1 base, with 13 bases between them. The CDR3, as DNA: TGTGCCAGCAGTTATAAGGGAACTGAGAGCAATCAGCCCCAGCATTTT. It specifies CASSYKGTESNQPQHF.

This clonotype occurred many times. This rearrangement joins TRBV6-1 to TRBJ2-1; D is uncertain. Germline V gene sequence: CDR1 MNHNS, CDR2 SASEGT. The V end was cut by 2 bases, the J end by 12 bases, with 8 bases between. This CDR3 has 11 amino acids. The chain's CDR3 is CASSERTLQFF. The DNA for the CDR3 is TGTGCCAGCAGTGAACGGACGCTGCAGTTCTTC.

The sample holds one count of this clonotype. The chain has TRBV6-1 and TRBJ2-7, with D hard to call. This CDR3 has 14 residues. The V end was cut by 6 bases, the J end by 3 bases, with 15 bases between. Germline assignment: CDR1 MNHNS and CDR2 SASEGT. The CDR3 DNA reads TGTGCCAGCAGGGAGACACCAAACGGCTACGAGCAGTACGTC. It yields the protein CASRETPNGYEQYV.

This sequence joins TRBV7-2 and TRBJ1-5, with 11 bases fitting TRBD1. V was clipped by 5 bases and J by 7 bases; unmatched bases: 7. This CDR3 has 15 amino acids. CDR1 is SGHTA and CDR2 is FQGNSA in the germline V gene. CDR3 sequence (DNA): TGTGCCAGCAGCACTCGGACAGGGGGCGGGCAGCCCCAGCATTTT. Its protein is CASSTRTGGGQPQHF.